This is a list of T cell receptor beta chains from one sample in a study of neurological immune-mediated disorders. TCRdb reprocessed the 5' RACE reads via MiXCR and lists one record per CDR3 protein. The sample lists about 46,000 distinct CDR3 sequences; approximately 3% were seen once. The sample comprised PBMCs. These receptors all come from a woman aged 45-65 years with multiple sclerosis. CDR3s include the opening cysteine and the closing phenylalanine or tryptophan. Fields, in order: CDR3 protein, V gene, J gene.

CSARSGLGDQPQHF	TRBV20-1	TRBJ1-5
CASSQGIGRPPQETQYF	TRBV7-2	TRBJ2-5
CSARDPGPGNKTQNF	TRBV20-1	TRBJ1-5
CASTFGLGQGGGYTF	TRBV5-1	TRBJ1-2
CSARPKTGVTEAFF	TRBV20-1	TRBJ1-1
CASSRSSLAEAFF	TRBV6-5	TRBJ1-1
CSAREASGYSTDTQYF	TRBV20-1	TRBJ2-3
CASSSGLAGGPADTQYF	TRBV5-1	TRBJ2-3
CASKKGRAEAFF	TRBV19	TRBJ1-1
CASSRGTEAFF	TRBV12-3/TRBV12-4	TRBJ1-1
CSATGGYGYTF	TRBV20-1	TRBJ1-2
CSASRVLSSYNEQFF	TRBV20-1	TRBJ2-1
CSASIRLAGVTDTQYF	TRBV20-1	TRBJ2-3
CASSLGQQTDTQYF	TRBV5-1	TRBJ2-3
CASSYSPDRDRETQYF	TRBV6-5	TRBJ2-5
CSARDFDTGASNEKLFF	TRBV20-1	TRBJ1-4
CASSPGLAGNNEQFF	TRBV18	TRBJ2-1
CASSLDLAQETQYF	TRBV5-1	TRBJ2-5
CASSLINTGELFF	TRBV13	TRBJ2-2
CASTNAANTEAFF	TRBV7-6	TRBJ1-1
CASSHGRAIIYGYTF	TRBV3-1	TRBJ1-2
CASSLEGIITGELFF	TRBV7-9	TRBJ2-2
CASLSGANVLTF	TRBV19	TRBJ2-6
CASSLGRPNYGYTF	TRBV5-1	TRBJ1-2
CAISGQGGADTQYF	TRBV10-3	TRBJ2-3
CSARWLAKNIQYF	TRBV20-1	TRBJ2-4
CSAQGWVGWKTDTQYF	TRBV20-1	TRBJ2-3
CASSPGTKETQYF	TRBV18	TRBJ2-5
CASSGSGTDTQYF	TRBV9	TRBJ2-3
CASSQGAKMGQGSYNEQFF	TRBV4-1	TRBJ2-1
CASSLTGVMNTEAFF	TRBV5-1	TRBJ1-1
CASSQELAGAETQYF	TRBV14	TRBJ2-5
CSVVGSEPTPQETQYF	TRBV29-1	TRBJ2-5
CATSTVQGATDTQYF	TRBV24-1	TRBJ2-3
CSAHRSPSITDTQYF	TRBV20-1	TRBJ2-3
CASSTSPGTGNGYTF	TRBV7-9	TRBJ1-2
CSARSDSYEQYF	TRBV20-1	TRBJ2-7